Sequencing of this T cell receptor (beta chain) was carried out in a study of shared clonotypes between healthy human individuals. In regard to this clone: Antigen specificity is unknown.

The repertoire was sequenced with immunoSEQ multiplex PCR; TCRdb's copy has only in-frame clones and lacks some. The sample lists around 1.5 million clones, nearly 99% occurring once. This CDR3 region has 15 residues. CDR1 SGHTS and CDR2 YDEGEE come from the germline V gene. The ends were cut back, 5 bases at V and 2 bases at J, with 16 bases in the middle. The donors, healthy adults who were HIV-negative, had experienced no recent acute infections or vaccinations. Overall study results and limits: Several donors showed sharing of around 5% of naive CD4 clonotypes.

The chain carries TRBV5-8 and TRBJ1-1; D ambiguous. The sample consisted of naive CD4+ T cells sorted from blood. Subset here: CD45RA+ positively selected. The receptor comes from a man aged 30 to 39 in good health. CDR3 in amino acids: CASSYEGRRNTEAFF. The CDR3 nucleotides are TGTGCCAGCAGTTACGAAGGACGGCGTAACACTGAAGCTTTCTTT.